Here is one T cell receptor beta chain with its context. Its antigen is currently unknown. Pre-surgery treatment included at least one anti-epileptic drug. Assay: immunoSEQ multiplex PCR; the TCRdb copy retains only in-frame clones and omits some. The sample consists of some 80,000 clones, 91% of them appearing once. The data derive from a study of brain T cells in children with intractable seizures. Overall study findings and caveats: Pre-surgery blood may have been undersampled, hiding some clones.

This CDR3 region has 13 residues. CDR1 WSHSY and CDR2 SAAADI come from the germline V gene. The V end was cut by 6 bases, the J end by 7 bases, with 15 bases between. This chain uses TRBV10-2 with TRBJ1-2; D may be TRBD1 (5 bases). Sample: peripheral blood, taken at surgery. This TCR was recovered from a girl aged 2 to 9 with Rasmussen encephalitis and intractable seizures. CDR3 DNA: TGCGCCAGCAGCGGGAACGCCGGGGGTGGCTACACCTTC. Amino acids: CASSGNAGGGYTF.